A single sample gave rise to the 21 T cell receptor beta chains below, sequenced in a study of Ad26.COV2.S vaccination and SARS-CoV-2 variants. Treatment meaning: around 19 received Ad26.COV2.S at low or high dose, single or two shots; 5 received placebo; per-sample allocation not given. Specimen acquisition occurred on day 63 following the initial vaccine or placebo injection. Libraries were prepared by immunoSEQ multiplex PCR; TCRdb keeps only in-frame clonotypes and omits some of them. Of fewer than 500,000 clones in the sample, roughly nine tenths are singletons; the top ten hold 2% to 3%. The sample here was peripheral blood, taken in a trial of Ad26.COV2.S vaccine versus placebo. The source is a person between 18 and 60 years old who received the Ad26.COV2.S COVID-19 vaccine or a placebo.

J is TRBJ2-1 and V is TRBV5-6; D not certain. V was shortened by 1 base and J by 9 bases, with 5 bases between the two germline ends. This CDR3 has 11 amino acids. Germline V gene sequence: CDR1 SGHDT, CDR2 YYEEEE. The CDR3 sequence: CASSLFGEQFF. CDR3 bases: TGTGCCAGCAGCTTGTTTGGTGAGCAGTTCTTC.

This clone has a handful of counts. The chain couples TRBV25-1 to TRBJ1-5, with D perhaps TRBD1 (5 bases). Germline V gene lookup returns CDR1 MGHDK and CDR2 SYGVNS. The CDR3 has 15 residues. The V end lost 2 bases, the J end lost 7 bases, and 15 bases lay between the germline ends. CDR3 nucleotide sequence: TGTGCCAGCAGTGAAGGGACCGGGAATGGCCAGCCCCAGCATTTT. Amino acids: CASSEGTGNGQPQHF.

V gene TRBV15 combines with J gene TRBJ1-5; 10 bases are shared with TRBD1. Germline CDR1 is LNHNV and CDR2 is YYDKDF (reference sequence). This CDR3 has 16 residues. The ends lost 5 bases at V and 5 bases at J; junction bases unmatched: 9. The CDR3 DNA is TGTGCCACCAGCCGACGGGACAGGGGAGGAGATCAGCCCCAGCATTTT. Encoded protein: CATSRRDRGGDQPQHF. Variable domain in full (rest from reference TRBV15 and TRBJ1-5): DAMVIQNPRYQVTQFGKPVTLSCSQTLNHNVMYWYQQKSSQAPKLLFHYYDKDFNNEADTPDNFQSRRPNTSFCFLDIRSPGLGDTAMYLCATSRRDRGGDQPQHFGDGTRLSIL.

The CDR3 nucleotides are TGTGCCAGCAGTGGTCGGACTGGGGTGGAGACCCAGTACTTC. Residues: CASSGRTGVETQYF. The rearrangement uses TRBV2 and TRBJ2-5, with D possibly TRBD2 on 5 matching bases. The germline V and J ends were trimmed by 4 bases and 5 bases, with 14 bases remaining between them. Looked up from germline, CDR1 is SNHLY and CDR2 is FYNNEI. The CDR3 runs to 14 residues.

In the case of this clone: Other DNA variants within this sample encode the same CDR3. The CDR3 reads CASSEAGLTEAFF. The DNA of the CDR3 is TGTGCCAGCAGTGAAGCAGGGCTCACTGAAGCTTTCTTT. J is TRBJ1-1 and V is TRBV6-1; no clear D gene. Per germline, CDR1 MNHNS and CDR2 SASEGT. Trimming left V 0 bases short and J 4 bases short, with 6 bases between. The CDR3 covers 13 residues.

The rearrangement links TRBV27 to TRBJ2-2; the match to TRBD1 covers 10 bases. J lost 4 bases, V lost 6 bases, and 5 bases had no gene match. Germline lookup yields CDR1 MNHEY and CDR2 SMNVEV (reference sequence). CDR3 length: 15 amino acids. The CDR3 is CASRLTGGRTGELFF. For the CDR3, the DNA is TGTGCCAGCAGGCTGACAGGGGGCCGCACCGGGGAGCTGTTTTTT.

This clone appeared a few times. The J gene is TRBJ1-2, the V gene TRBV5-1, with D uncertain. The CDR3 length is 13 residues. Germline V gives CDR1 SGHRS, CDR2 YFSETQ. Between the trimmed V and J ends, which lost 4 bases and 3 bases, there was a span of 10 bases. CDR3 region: CASSLTGDYGYTF. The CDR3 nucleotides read TGCGCCAGCAGCCTTACTGGGGACTATGGCTACACCTTC.

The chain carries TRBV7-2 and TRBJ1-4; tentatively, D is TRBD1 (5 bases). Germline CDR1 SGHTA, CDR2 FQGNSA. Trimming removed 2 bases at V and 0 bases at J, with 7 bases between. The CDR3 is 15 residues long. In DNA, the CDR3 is TGTGCCAGCAGCTTAAGGGGAGCAACTAATGAAAAACTGTTTTTT. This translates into CASSLRGATNEKLFF.

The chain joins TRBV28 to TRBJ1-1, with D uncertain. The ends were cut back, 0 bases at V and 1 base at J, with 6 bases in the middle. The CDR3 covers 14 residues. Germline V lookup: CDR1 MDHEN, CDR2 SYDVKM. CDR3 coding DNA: TGTGCCAGCAGTTTATGGTGGCAGAACACTGAAGCTTTCTTT. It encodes CASSLWWQNTEAFF.

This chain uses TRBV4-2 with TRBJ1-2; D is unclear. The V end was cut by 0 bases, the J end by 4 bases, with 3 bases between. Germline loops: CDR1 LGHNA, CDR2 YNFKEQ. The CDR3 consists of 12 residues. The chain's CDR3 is CASSQELYGYTF. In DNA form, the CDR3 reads TGTGCCAGCAGCCAAGAACTCTATGGCTACACCTTC.

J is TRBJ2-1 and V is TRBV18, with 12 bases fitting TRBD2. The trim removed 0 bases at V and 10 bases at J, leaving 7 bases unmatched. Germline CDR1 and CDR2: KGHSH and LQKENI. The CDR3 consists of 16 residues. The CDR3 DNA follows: TGTGCCAGCTCACCACCACTAGCGGGAGGACGACGGGAGCAGTTCTTC. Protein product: CASSPPLAGGRREQFF.

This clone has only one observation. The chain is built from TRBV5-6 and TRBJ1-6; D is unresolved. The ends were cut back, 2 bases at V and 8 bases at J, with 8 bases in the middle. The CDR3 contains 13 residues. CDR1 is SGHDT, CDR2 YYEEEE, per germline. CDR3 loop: CASSFSPDSPLHF. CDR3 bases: TGTGCCAGCAGCTTCAGTCCTGATTCACCCCTCCACTTT.

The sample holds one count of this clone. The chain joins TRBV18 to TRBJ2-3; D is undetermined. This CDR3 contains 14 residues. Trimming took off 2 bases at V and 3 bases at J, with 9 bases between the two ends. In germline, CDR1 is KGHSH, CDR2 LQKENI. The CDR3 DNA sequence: TGTGCCAGCTCACCATCTTCGGTAACAGATACGCAGTATTTT. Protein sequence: CASSPSSVTDTQYF. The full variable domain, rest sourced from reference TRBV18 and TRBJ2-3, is NAGVMQNPRHLVRRRGQEARLRCSPMKGHSHVYWYRQLPEEGLKFMVYLQKENIIDESGMPKERFSAEFPKEGPSILRIQQVVRGDSAAYFCASSPSSVTDTQYFGPGTRLTVL.

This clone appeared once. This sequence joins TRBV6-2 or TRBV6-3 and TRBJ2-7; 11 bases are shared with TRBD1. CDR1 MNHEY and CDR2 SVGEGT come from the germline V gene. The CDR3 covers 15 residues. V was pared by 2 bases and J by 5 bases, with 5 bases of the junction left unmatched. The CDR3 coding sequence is TGTGCCAGCAGTTACGTCGGACAGGGGGCTCACGAGCAGTACGTC. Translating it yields CASSYVGQGAHEQYV.

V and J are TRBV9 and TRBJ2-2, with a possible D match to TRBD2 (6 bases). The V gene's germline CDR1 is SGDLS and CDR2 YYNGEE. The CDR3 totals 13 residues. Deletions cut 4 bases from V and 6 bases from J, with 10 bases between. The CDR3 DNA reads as TGTGCCAGCAGCCGCAGGGAGGCCGGGGAGCTGTTTTTT. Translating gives CASSRREAGELFF.

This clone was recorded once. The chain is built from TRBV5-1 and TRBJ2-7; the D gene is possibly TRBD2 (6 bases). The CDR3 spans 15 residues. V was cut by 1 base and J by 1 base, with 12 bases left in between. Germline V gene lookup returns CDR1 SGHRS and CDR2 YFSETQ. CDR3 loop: CASSLYGGESYEQYF. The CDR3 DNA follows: TGCGCCAGCAGCTTGTATGGCGGGGAGTCCTACGAGCAGTACTTC. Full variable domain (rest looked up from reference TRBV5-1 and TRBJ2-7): KAGVTQTPRYLIKTRGQQVTLSCSPISGHRSVSWYQQTPGQGLQFLFEYFSETQRNKGNFPGRFSGRQFSNSRSEMNVSTLELGDSALYLCASSLYGGESYEQYFGPGTRLTVT.

CDR3 DNA sequence: TGTGCCAGCAGTGCATGGACAGGGGGCGTTTCTGGAAACACCATATATTTT. Its translation: CASSAWTGGVSGNTIYF. The chain carries TRBV2 and TRBJ1-3; 11 positions match TRBD1. J was trimmed by 1 base and V by 4 bases; bases with no gene match: 6. The CDR3 is 17 amino acids. Germline lookup yields CDR1 SNHLY and CDR2 FYNNEI. Filled out from reference TRBV2 and TRBJ1-3, the complete variable domain reads EPEVTQTPSHQVTQMGQEVILRCVPISNHLYFYWYRQILGQKVEFLVSFYNNEISEKSEIFDDQFSVERPDGSNFTLKIRSTKLEDSAMYFCASSAWTGGVSGNTIYFGEGSWLTVV.

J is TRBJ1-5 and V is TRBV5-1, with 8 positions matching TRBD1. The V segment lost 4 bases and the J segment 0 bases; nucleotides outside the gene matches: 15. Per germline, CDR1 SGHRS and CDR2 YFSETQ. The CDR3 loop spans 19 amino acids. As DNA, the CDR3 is TGCGCCAGCAGCCCAATCCCCCTGGACAGGGATTATAGCAATCAGCCCCAGCATTTT. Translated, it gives CASSPIPLDRDYSNQPQHF.

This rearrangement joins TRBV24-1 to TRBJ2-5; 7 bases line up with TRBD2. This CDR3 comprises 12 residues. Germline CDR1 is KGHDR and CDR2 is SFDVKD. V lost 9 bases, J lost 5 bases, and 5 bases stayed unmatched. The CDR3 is CATGGVTETQYF. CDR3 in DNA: TGTGCCACCGGGGGGGTCACGGAGACCCAGTACTTC.

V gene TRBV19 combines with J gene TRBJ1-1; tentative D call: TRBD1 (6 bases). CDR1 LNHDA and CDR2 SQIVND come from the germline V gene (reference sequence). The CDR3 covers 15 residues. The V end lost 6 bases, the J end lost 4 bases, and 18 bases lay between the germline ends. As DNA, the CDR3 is TGTGCCAGTAGAAGGATCGACAGGCTGGTCACTGAAGCTTTCTTT. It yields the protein CASRRIDRLVTEAFF.

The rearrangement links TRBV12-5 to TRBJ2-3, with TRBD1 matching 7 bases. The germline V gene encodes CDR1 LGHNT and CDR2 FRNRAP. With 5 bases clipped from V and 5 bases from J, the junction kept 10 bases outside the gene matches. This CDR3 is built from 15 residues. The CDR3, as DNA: TGTGCTAGTGGTCCCTTGGGGCAGGGGGAAGATACGCAGTATTTT. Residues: CASGPLGQGEDTQYF.